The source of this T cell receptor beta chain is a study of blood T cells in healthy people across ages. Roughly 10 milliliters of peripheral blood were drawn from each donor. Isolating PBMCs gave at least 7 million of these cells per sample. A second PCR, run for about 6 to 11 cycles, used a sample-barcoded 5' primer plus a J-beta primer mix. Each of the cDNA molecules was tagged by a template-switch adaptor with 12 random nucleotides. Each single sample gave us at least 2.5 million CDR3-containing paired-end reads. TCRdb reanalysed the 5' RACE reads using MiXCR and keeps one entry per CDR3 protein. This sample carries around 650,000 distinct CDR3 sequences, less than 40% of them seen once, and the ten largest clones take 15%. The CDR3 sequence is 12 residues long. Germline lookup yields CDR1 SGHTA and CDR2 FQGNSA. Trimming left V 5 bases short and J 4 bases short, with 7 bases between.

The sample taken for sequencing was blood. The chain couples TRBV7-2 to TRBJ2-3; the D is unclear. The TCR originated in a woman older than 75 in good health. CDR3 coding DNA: TGTGCCAGCAGCCGAGATGCAGATACGCAGTATTTT. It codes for CASSRDADTQYF.